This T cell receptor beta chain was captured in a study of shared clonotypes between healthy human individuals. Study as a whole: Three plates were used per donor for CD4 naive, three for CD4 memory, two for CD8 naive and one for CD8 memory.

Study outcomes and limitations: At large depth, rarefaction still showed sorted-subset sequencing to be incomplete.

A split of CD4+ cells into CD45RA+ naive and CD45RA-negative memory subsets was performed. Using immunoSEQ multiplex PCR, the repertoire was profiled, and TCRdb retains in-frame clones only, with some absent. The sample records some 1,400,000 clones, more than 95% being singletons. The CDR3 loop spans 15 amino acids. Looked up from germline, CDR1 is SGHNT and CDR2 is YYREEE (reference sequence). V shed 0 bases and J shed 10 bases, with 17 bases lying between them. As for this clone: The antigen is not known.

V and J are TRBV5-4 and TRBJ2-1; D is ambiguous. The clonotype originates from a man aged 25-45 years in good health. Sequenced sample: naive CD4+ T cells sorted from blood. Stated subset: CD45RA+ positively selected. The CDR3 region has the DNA TGTGCCAGCAGCTTGGAAATATATCAGATGCGCGAGCAGTTCTTC. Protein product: CASSLEIYQMREQFF.